These 27 T cell receptor beta chains came from one sample sequenced in a study of cytomegalovirus exposure and HLA in healthy donors. Amplification used 60 Vbeta primers and 13 Jbeta primers. This table comes from immunoSEQ multiplex PCR, and its TCRdb copy is limited to in-frame clones, with some not included. In the table there are fewer than 85,000 clones, 65% to 80% of which are singletons. The specimen was PBMCs. All receptors come from a woman in her thirties or forties in good health and CMV-seropositive.

With respect to this clone: Relative to the germline gene, one junction end is altered; a read error may explain this. V usage is TRBV30 and J usage is TRBJ1-2; D is ambiguous. The V gene's germline CDR1 is GTSNPN and CDR2 SVGIG (reference sequence). The CDR3 extends over 12 amino acids. Written as DNA, the CDR3 is TGTGCCTGGGCACCCAGTCACTATGGCTACCCCTTC. This gives the protein CAWAPSHYGYPF.

The chain carries TRBV2 and TRBJ2-5; the match to TRBD1 covers 8 bases. The CDR3 is made up of 11 amino acids. Germline loops: CDR1 SNHLY, CDR2 FYNNEI. The V and J ends lost 11 bases and 5 bases, in that order; junction bases with no gene match: 4. The CDR3, as DNA: TGTGCCTCTAGGACAGGGGAGACCCAGTACTTC. Amino acids: CASRTGETQYF.

This clone turned up a few times. This sequence joins TRBV7-9 and TRBJ1-2, with TRBD1 matching over 7 bases. This CDR3 comprises 13 residues. The germline CDR1 and CDR2 sequences are SEHNR and FQNEAQ (reference sequence). The ends lost 4 bases at V and 8 bases at J; junction bases unmatched: 7. CDR3 DNA: TGTGCCAGCAGCTCGAAAGACAGGGACGGCTACACCTTC. As protein: CASSSKDRDGYTF. The whole variable domain, remainder taken from reference TRBV7-9 and TRBJ1-2, is DTGVSQNPRHKITKRGQNVTFRCDPISEHNRLYWYRQTLGQGPEFLTYFQNEAQLEKSRLLSDRFSAERPKGSFSTLEIQRTEQGDSAMYLCASSSKDRDGYTFGSGTRLTVV.

The chain couples TRBV10-3 to TRBJ2-1, with a tentative D call TRBD2 (5 bases). This CDR3 spans 15 amino acids. Germline-derived CDR1 and CDR2 are ENHRY and SYGVKD. V was shortened by 0 bases and J by 1 base, with 7 bases between the two germline ends. The CDR3 loop reads CAISESAGSYNEQFF. The CDR3 bases are TGTGCCATCAGTGAGTCGGCGGGTTCCTACAATGAGCAGTTCTTC.

This clone was counted between two and nine times. The V gene is TRBV6-5, the J gene TRBJ1-1; 8 bases are a match to TRBD1. Losses at the gene ends were 5 bases for V and 4 bases for J; bases not matched to a gene: 9. The germline gives CDR1 MNHEY, CDR2 SVGAGI. The CDR3 loop spans 15 amino acids. The CDR3 bases are TGTGCCAGCAGTCAATCCAGGACAGGGCCCACTGAAGCTTTCTTT. It encodes CASSQSRTGPTEAFF.

This clone has at least ten counts. This chain connects TRBV5-6 to TRBJ1-1; D is ambiguous. CDR1 and CDR2 (germline): SGHDT, YYEEEE. The CDR3 spans 13 residues. The V end lost 3 bases, the J end lost 10 bases, and 16 bases lay between the germline ends. The CDR3 sequence: CASSSELAVLAFF. CDR3 in DNA: TGTGCCAGCAGCTCGGAGCTCGCAGTATTAGCTTTCTTT.

V usage is TRBV2 and J usage is TRBJ1-3, with TRBD1 identical over 11 bases. Germline trimming cut 4 bases from V and 11 bases from J; bases unmatched to any gene: 7. The CDR3 has 14 amino acids. Germline V gives CDR1 SNHLY, CDR2 FYNNEI. This chain's CDR3 is CASSARTGGDAIYF. CDR3 DNA sequence: TGTGCCAGCAGTGCGAGGACAGGGGGCGACGCCATATATTTT.

The genes are TRBV15 and TRBJ1-6; no clear D gene. Germline V gene data show CDR1 as LNHNV and CDR2 as YYDKDF (reference sequence). This CDR3 has 13 amino acids. V dropped 3 bases and J dropped 4 bases, with 4 bases sitting between them. The CDR3: CATSSRYNSPLHF. In DNA form, the CDR3 reads TGTGCCACCAGCAGCCGTTATAATTCACCCCTCCACTTT.

This rearrangement joins TRBV15 to TRBJ2-7; tentatively, D is TRBD1 (6 bases). Between the trimmed V and J ends, which lost 0 bases and 5 bases, there was a span of 14 bases. CDR1 and CDR2 (germline): LNHNV, YYDKDF (reference sequence). The CDR3 loop spans 15 amino acids. The CDR3 reads CATSRDRGGVDEQYF. The CDR3 DNA follows: TGTGCCACCAGCAGAGACAGGGGTGGTGTGGACGAGCAGTACTTC.

The rearrangement links TRBV20-1 to TRBJ1-2; D unresolved. Trimming left V 3 bases short and J 6 bases short, with 8 bases between. The length of the CDR3 is 11 residues. The germline V gene encodes CDR1 DFQATT and CDR2 SNEGSKA (reference sequence). The DNA for the CDR3 is TGCAGTGCTAGCGAGGTGGATGGCTACACCTTC. Protein: CSASEVDGYTF.

The V and J genes are TRBV10-3 and TRBJ1-2; D gene ambiguous. Trimming shortened V by 0 bases and J by 4 bases, and 15 bases separated the two germline ends. This CDR3 is built from 16 residues. Germline assignment: CDR1 ENHRY and CDR2 SYGVKD. The CDR3 is CAISESARLEVYGYTF. CDR3 in DNA: TGTGCCATCAGTGAGTCGGCCAGACTAGAAGTCTATGGCTACACCTTC.

The chain uses TRBV27 and TRBJ1-1; possible D gene TRBD1, 5 bases. CDR1 is MNHEY and CDR2 is SMNVEV in the germline V gene (reference sequence). The CDR3 runs to 15 residues. V was clipped by 6 bases and J by 0 bases, with 14 bases between them. DNA for the CDR3: TGTGCCAGCAGGCCCTCGGGGGGGATGAACACTGAAGCTTTCTTT. It codes for CASRPSGGMNTEAFF.

The chain recombines TRBV9 with TRBJ2-5, with 7 bases identical to TRBD2. This CDR3 contains 17 residues. Germline lookup yields CDR1 SGDLS and CDR2 YYNGEE. Germline trimming cut 4 bases from V and 5 bases from J; bases unmatched to any gene: 17. The CDR3 spells CASSLTWDRYGRETQYF. DNA of the CDR3: TGTGCCAGCAGCCTTACCTGGGACCGCTACGGGAGGGAGACCCAGTACTTC.

The rearrangement links TRBV19 to TRBJ2-3; 9 nucleotides agree with TRBD2. There are 15 residues in the CDR3. In germline, CDR1 is LNHDA, CDR2 SQIVND (reference sequence). V shed 3 bases and J 3 bases; nucleotides not matched to a gene: 4. The DNA of the CDR3 is TGTGCCAGTAGTATCGCTAGCGGGAAGACAGATACGCAGTATTTT. Residues: CASSIASGKTDTQYF.

This chain joins TRBV23-1 and TRBJ2-7; TRBD1 aligns across 7 bases. TRBV23-1 is reported as an ORF; its role is uncertain. The CDR3 has 13 residues. V lost 4 bases to trimming and J lost 3 bases; unmatched junction nucleotides: 3. CDR3 sequence: CASSLDRDYEQYF. The CDR3 DNA sequence: TGCGCCAGCAGTCTCGACAGGGACTACGAGCAGTACTTC.

The chain carries TRBV5-4 and TRBJ2-7, with 8 positions matching TRBD1. CDR3 length: 13 amino acids. The germline V gene encodes CDR1 SGHNT and CDR2 YYREEE (reference sequence). V trimming: 3 bases; J trimming: 6 bases; junction bases outside the gene matches: 5. The DNA of the CDR3 is TGTGCCAGCAGCTGGGGGACAGGTGGCGAGCAGTACTTC. The encoded protein is CASSWGTGGEQYF. The variable domain in full, with the rest retrieved from reference TRBV5-4 and TRBJ2-7, is ETGVTQSPTHLIKTRGQQVTLRCSSQSGHNTVSWYQQALGQGPQFIFQYYREEENGRGNFPPRFSGLQFPNYSSELNVNALELDDSALYLCASSWGTGGEQYFGPGTRLTVT.

This chain uses TRBV27 with TRBJ2-1, with TRBD2 matching over 12 bases. Germline lookup yields CDR1 MNHEY and CDR2 SMNVEV (reference sequence). Trimming cost V 3 bases and J 5 bases; bases outside gene matches: 11. There are 18 residues in the CDR3. The CDR3 reads CASSLVLAGGVRNNEQFF. CDR3 nucleotides: TGTGCCAGCAGTTTGGTACTAGCGGGAGGCGTACGAAACAATGAGCAGTTCTTC.

The chain combines TRBV10-2 with TRBJ1-1; 9 bases are shared with TRBD1. Trimming took 7 bases from V and 3 from J; bases not matched to a gene: 12. The V gene's germline CDR1 is WSHSY and CDR2 SAAADI. This CDR3 region has 16 residues. CDR3 sequence: CASTSQGARSDTEAFF. CDR3 DNA: TGCGCCAGCACCTCACAGGGGGCGAGGAGTGACACTGAAGCTTTCTTT.

The chain has TRBV27 and TRBJ1-2, with D possibly TRBD1 on 6 matching bases. Germline V gene data show CDR1 as MNHEY and CDR2 as SMNVEV (reference sequence). This CDR3 has 15 amino acids. Trimming pared 6 bases from V and 2 bases from J, leaving 16 bases between. This CDR3 reads CASSPRGIKNYGYTF. The CDR3 DNA sequence: TGTGCCAGCAGCCCCAGGGGAATCAAGAACTATGGCTACACCTTC.

This clone was counted between two and nine times. The chain carries TRBV2 and TRBJ2-3, with D perhaps matching TRBD2 (5 bases). In germline, CDR1 is SNHLY, CDR2 FYNNEI. Trimming took off 3 bases at V and 4 bases at J, with 20 bases between the two ends. This CDR3 spans 17 amino acids. Here the CDR3 DNA reads TGTGCCAGCAGTGATTCCTCGGGATTTGATGGCCCAGATACGCAGTATTTT. Residues: CASSDSSGFDGPDTQYF. Drawing the rest from reference TRBV2 and TRBJ2-3, the complete variable domain is EPEVTQTPSHQVTQMGQEVILRCVPISNHLYFYWYRQILGQKVEFLVSFYNNEISEKSEIFDDQFSVERPDGSNFTLKIRSTKLEDSAMYFCASSDSSGFDGPDTQYFGPGTRLTVL.

The rearrangement joins TRBV7-6 to TRBJ2-7; a possible D gene is TRBD2 (6 bases). V was clipped by 1 base and J by 7 bases, with 11 bases between them. The germline gives CDR1 SGHVS, CDR2 FNYEAQ. The CDR3 has 13 amino acids. Here the CDR3 reads CASSLVEGGEQYF. The CDR3 DNA follows: TGTGCCAGCAGCTTAGTGGAGGGAGGTGAGCAGTACTTC.

V gene TRBV5-1 combines with J gene TRBJ2-3; the D is unclear. V lost 6 bases and J lost 4, with 12 bases in between. This CDR3 spans 13 amino acids. Germline CDR1 is SGHRS and CDR2 is YFSETQ. In DNA form, the CDR3 reads TGCGCCAGCACCACCCCGGGTGCAGATACGCAGTATTTT. It encodes CASTTPGADTQYF.

This clone was seen only a few times. The V gene is TRBV7-2, the J gene TRBJ2-7, with D possibly TRBD2 on 7 matching bases. Between the trimmed V and J ends, which lost 0 bases and 4 bases, there was a span of 13 bases. The CDR3 runs to 15 residues. Germline V gives CDR1 SGHTA, CDR2 FQGNSA. This chain's CDR3 is CASSLAGGGGYEQYF. The CDR3, as DNA: TGTGCCAGCAGCTTAGCGGGAGGGGGAGGATACGAGCAGTACTTC. Full variable domain (outside the CDR3, taken from reference TRBV7-2 and TRBJ2-7): GAGVSQSPSNKVTEKGKDVELRCDPISGHTALYWYRQSLGQGLEFLIYFQGNSAPDKSGLPSDRFSAERTGGSVSTLTIQRTQQEDSAVYLCASSLAGGGGYEQYFGPGTRLTVT.

This clone has just a few counts. V is TRBV25-1 and J is TRBJ1-4, with D hard to call. The CDR3 has 13 amino acids. Germline V lookup: CDR1 MGHDK, CDR2 SYGVNS. Trimming removed 7 bases at V and 1 base at J, with 7 bases between. The CDR3 loop reads CASKRGTNEKLFF. The CDR3 nucleotides read TGTGCCAGCAAAAGAGGAACTAATGAAAAACTGTTTTTT. Complete variable domain (other parts from reference TRBV25-1 and TRBJ1-4): EADIYQTPRYLVIGTGKKITLECSQTMGHDKMYWYQQDPGMELHLIHYSYGVNSTEKGDLSSESTVSRIRTEHFPLTLESARPSHTSQYLCASKRGTNEKLFFGSGTQLSVL.

The chain uses TRBV6-6 and TRBJ2-3; 9 nucleotides agree with TRBD1. The CDR3 consists of 14 residues. The ends lost 7 bases at V and 2 bases at J; junction bases unmatched: 4. Germline V gene lookup returns CDR1 MNHNY and CDR2 SVGAGI (reference sequence). The CDR3 sequence is CASTGQGHTDTQYF. The DNA for the CDR3 is TGTGCCAGCACCGGACAGGGGCACACAGATACGCAGTATTTT.

The chain uses TRBV2 and TRBJ1-1; D perhaps matches TRBD1 (5 bases). This CDR3 contains 12 residues. With 11 bases removed from V and 2 bases from J, the gap between germline ends came to 12 bases. The germline V gene has CDR1 SNHLY and CDR2 FYNNEI. The CDR3: CARKGINTEAFF. Written as DNA, the CDR3 is TGTGCCCGCAAGGGGATTAACACTGAAGCTTTCTTT.

This sequence joins TRBV4-1 and TRBJ1-4; 8 nucleotides line up with TRBD1. CDR1 is MGHRA, CDR2 YSYEKL, per germline. V lost 1 base, J lost 7 bases, and 5 bases stayed unmatched. The length of the CDR3 is 15 residues. CDR3 protein: CASSQVGQGPEKLFF. CDR3 in DNA: TGCGCCAGCAGCCAAGTCGGACAGGGCCCTGAAAAACTGTTTTTT.